The rows below give T cell receptor beta chains drawn from one sample of a study of cytomegalovirus exposure and HLA in healthy donors. Produced via immunoSEQ multiplex PCR; TCRdb's table is partial and in-frame only. The sample has 150,000 or so clones, 80% to 90% seen once. Sequencing input: PBMCs. Source of these receptors: a man between 18 and 29 years old in good health and CMV-seropositive. Both conserved end residues are part of each CDR3. A D gene is named only where the DNA matches it firmly. The size of a clone is reported for some rows only, either as once, few or many, or as a class for expanded clones.

clone_size d_call j_call v_call cdr3_length cdr3_aa cdr3_nt
NA NA TRBJ2-3 TRBV6-5 15 CASSDYPSLGDTQYF TGTGCCAGCTCTGACTACCCCTCATTGGGAGATACGCAGTATTTT
NA NA TRBJ2-3 TRBV10-2 18 CASSEGTETGKWTDTQYF TGCGCCAGCAGTGAAGGAACGGAAACAGGGAAATGGACAGATACGCAGTATTTT
NA TRBD1 TRBJ1-2 TRBV18 14 CASSPGTANYGYTF TGTGCCAGCTCACCAGGGACAGCCAACTATGGCTACACCTTC
NA TRBD2 TRBJ2-7 TRBV7-2 14 CASSRLAGGYEQYF TGTGCCAGCAGCAGACTAGCGGGGGGTTATGAGCAGTACTTC
NA NA TRBJ2-5 TRBV5-5 14 CASSRGGSEETQYF TGTGCCAGCAGTCGCGGGGGCTCTGAAGAGACCCAGTACTTC
NA TRBD1 TRBJ1-1 TRBV29-1 13 CSVPAGGRREAFF TGCAGCGTTCCGGCAGGGGGTAGGCGGGAAGCTTTCTTT
NA NA TRBJ1-1 TRBV4-3 15 CASSQDPGRGTEAFF TGCGCCAGCAGCCAAGATCCGGGGAGGGGCACTGAAGCTTTCTTT
NA NA TRBJ2-7 TRBV6-5 14 CASFPLEGRYEQYF TGTGCCAGCTTCCCTTTGGAGGGACGATACGAGCAGTACTTC
NA TRBD2 TRBJ2-1 TRBV11-3 16 CASSIDHLAGEDEQFF TGTGCCAGCAGCATAGACCACTTAGCGGGGGAGGATGAGCAGTTCTTC
NA NA TRBJ2-6 TRBV27 17 CASSLITGHSGANVLTF TGTGCCAGCAGTTTGATTACAGGCCACTCTGGGGCCAACGTCCTGACTTTC
once TRBD1 TRBJ1-2 TRBV4-1 15 CASSQAPQGNYGYTF TGCGCCAGCAGCCAAGCTCCACAGGGGAACTATGGCTACACCTTC
NA NA TRBJ2-7 TRBV5-1 13 CASSLGGHYEQYF TGCGCCAGCAGCTTGGGTGGACATTACGAGCAGTACTTC
NA NA TRBJ2-3 TRBV5-4 11 CASSRQDTQYF TGTGCCAGCAGCCGACAGGATACGCAGTATTTT
NA NA TRBJ1-2 TRBV25-1 13 CASSDERTLGYTF TGTGCCAGCAGTGACGAAAGGACTCTAGGCTACACCTTC